This TCR beta chain derives from a study of blood T cell repertoires in COVID-19. The protocol was immunoSEQ multiplex PCR, while the TCRdb copy is restricted to in-frame clones and leaves out a portion. Of more than 55,000 clones in the sample, 80% to 95% were seen once. The CDR3 is 15 amino acids. Trimming took 4 bases from V and 0 from J, leaving 10 bases between them. Germline loops: CDR1 SNHLY, CDR2 FYNNEI. The TCR originated in a man aged 50-60 years with active COVID-19. The sequenced material came from peripheral blood. This chain uses TRBV2 with TRBJ1-5; no clear D gene. The DNA for the CDR3 is TGTGCCAGCAGTGGGGTCAGCGATAGCAATCAGCCCCAGCATTTT. It translates to CASSGVSDSNQPQHF.